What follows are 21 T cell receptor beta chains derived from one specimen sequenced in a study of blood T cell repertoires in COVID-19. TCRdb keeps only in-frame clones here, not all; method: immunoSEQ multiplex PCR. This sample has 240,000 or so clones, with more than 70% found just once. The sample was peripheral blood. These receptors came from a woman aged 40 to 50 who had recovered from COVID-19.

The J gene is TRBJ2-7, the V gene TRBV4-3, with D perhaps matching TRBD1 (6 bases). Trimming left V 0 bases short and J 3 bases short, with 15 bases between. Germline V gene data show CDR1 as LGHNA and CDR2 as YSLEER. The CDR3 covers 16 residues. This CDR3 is CASSQDGGQRIYEQYF. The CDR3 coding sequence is TGCGCCAGCAGCCAAGATGGGGGACAAAGGATCTACGAGCAGTACTTC.

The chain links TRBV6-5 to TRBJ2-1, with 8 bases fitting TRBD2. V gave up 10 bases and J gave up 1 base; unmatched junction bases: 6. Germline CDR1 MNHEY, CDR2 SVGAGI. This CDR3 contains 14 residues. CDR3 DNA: TGTGCCACCGGGAGGGCCGGGTCCTACAATGAGCAGTTCTTC. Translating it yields CATGRAGSYNEQFF.

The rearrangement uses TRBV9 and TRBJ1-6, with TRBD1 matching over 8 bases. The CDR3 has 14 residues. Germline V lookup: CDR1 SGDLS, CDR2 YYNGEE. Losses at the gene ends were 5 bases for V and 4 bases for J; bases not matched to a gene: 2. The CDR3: CASRGQGYNSPLHF. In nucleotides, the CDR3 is TGTGCCAGCAGAGGACAGGGTTATAATTCACCCCTCCACTTT.

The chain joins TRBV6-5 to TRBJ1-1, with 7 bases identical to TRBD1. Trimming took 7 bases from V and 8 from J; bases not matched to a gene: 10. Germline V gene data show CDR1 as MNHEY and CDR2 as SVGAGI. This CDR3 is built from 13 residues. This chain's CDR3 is CASITRDSAEAFF. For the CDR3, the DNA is TGTGCCAGCATCACCAGGGACAGTGCCGAAGCTTTCTTT.

CDR3 coding DNA: TGTGCCCTGGAGGGCGTCACCCAGTTGAACACTGAAGCTTTCTTT. Protein: CALEGVTQLNTEAFF. The chain joins TRBV30 to TRBJ1-1; D gene ambiguous. There are 15 residues in the CDR3. Trimming shortened V by 8 bases and J by 0 bases, and 19 bases separated the two germline ends. CDR1 GTSNPN and CDR2 SVGIG come from the germline V gene (reference sequence).

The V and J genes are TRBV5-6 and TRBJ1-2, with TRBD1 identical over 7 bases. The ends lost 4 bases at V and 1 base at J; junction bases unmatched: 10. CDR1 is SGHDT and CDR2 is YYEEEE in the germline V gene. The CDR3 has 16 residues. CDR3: CASSIRQGPYNYGYTF. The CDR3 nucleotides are TGTGCCAGCAGCATCCGACAGGGACCGTATAACTATGGCTACACCTTC.

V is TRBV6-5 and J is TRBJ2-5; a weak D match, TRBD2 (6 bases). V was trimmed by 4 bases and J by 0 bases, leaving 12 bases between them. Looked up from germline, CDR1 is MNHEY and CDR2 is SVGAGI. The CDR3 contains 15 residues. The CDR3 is CASSSASADQETQYF. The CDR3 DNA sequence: TGTGCCAGCAGTTCTGCTAGCGCAGACCAAGAGACCCAGTACTTC.

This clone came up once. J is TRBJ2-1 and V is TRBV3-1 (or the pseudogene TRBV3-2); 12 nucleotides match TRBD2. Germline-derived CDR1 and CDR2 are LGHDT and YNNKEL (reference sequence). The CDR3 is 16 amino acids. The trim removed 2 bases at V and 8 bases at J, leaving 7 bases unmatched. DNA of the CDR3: TGTGCCAGCAGCCAATTGACTAGCGGGAGACCCCATGAGCAGTTCTTC. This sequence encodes CASSQLTSGRPHEQFF.

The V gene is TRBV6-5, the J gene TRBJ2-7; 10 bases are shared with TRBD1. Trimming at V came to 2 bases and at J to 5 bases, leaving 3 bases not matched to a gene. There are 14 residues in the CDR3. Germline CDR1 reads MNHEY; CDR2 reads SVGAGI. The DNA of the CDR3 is TGTGCCAGCAGTTACGGACAGGGGGGCGACGAGCAGTACTTC. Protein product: CASSYGQGGDEQYF.

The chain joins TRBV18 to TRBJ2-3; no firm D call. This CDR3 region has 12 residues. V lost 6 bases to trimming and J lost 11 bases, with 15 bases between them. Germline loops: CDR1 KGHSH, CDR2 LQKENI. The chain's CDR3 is CASSPSPVVQYF. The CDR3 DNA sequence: TGTGCCAGCTCCCCGTCACCAGTCGTGCAGTATTTT. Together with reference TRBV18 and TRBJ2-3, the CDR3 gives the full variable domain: NAGVMQNPRHLVRRRGQEARLRCSPMKGHSHVYWYRQLPEEGLKFMVYLQKENIIDESGMPKERFSAEFPKEGPSILRIQQVVRGDSAAYFCASSPSPVVQYFGPGTRLTVL.

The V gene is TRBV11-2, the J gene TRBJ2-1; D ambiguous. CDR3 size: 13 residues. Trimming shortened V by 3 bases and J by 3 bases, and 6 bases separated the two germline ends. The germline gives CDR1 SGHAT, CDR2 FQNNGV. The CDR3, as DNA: TGTGCCAGCAGCTTCCGTTTCTACAATGAGCAGTTCTTC. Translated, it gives CASSFRFYNEQFF.

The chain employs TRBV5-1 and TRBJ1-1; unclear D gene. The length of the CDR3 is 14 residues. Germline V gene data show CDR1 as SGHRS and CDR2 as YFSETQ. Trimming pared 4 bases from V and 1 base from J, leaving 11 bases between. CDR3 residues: CASSRQGGNTEAFF. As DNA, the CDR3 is TGCGCCAGCAGCCGTCAAGGAGGGAACACTGAAGCTTTCTTT.

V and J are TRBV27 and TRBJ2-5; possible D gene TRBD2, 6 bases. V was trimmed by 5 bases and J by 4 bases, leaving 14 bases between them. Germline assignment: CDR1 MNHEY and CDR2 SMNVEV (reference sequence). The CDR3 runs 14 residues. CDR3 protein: CASSVGGEAETQYF. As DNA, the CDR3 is TGTGCCAGCAGTGTCGGAGGGGAGGCAGAGACCCAGTACTTC.

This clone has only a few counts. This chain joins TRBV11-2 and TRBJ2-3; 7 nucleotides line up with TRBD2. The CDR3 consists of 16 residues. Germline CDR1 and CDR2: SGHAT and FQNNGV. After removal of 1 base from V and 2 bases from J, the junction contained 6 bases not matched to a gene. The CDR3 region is CASSLVGGSPTDTQYF. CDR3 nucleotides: TGTGCCAGCAGCTTAGTGGGCGGGAGCCCCACAGATACGCAGTATTTT.

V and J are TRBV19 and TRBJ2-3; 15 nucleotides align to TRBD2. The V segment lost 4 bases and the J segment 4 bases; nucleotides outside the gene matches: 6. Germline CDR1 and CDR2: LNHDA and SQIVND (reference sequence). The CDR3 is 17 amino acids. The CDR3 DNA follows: TGTGCCAGTAGTAGGGGGACTAGCGGGAGGCCCGCAGATACGCAGTATTTT. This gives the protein CASSRGTSGRPADTQYF.

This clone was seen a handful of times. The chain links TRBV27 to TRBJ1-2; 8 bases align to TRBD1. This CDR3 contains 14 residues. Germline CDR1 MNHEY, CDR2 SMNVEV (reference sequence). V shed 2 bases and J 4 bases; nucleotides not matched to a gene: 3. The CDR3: CASSLRGTGYGYTF. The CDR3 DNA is TGTGCCAGCAGTTTACGCGGGACAGGCTATGGCTACACCTTC.

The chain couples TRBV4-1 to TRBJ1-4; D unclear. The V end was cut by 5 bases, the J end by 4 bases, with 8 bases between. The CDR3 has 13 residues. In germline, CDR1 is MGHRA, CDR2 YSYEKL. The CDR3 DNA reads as TGCGCCAGCAGCGCGGGCTATAATGAAAAACTGTTTTTT. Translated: CASSAGYNEKLFF.

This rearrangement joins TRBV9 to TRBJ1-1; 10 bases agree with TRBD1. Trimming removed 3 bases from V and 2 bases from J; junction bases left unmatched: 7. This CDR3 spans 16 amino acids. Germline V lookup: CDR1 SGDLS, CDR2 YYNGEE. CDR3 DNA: TGTGCCAGCAGCGGACAGGGGGCAATCCCAAACACTGAAGCTTTCTTT. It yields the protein CASSGQGAIPNTEAFF.

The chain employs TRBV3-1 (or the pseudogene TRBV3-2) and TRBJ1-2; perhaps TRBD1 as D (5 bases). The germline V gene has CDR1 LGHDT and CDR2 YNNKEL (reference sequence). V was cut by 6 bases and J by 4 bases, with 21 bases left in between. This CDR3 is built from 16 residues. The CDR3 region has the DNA TGTGCCAGCAGTCGGACGGGGACCAGGGAGGCCTATGGCTACACCTTC. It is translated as CASSRTGTREAYGYTF.

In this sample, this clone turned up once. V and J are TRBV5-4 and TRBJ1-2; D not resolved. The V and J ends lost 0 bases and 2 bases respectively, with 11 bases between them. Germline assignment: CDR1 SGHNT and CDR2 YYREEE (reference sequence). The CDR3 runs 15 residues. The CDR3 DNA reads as TGTGCCAGCAGCTTGGCCGGCGGTGCCAACTATGGCTACACCTTC. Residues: CASSLAGGANYGYTF. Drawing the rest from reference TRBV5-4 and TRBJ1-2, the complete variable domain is ETGVTQSPTHLIKTRGQQVTLRCSSQSGHNTVSWYQQALGQGPQFIFQYYREEENGRGNFPPRFSGLQFPNYSSELNVNALELDDSALYLCASSLAGGANYGYTFGSGTRLTVV.

CDR3 nucleotides: TGTGCCAGTAGCACCCGGGACACAAAATCCTACGAGCAGTACTTC. It codes for CASSTRDTKSYEQYF. The rearrangement joins TRBV19 to TRBJ2-7; a possible D gene is TRBD1 (6 bases). Germline CDR1 is LNHDA and CDR2 is SQIVND (reference sequence). The CDR3 sequence is 15 residues long. The V end lost 6 bases, the J end lost 1 base, and 16 bases lay between the germline ends.